The 30 T cell receptor beta chains reported below all come from one sample, sequenced in a study of tumor-infiltrating lymphocytes in primary liver carcinoma (TCRdb year 2017). Total RNA and DNA were co-extracted without cell sorting from approximately 20-30 mg of bulk tissue using the AllPrep DNA/RNA mini kit. The reads were generated on an Illumina HiSeq 2500. TCRbeta-specific cDNA was reverse-transcribed from about 0.45 ug total RNA using a constant-region primer and ProtoScript II reverse transcriptase. Construction of the TCRbeta libraries relied on three nested rounds of multiplex PCR, following a slightly modified ARM-PCR procedure. Each of the first two PCR rounds ran for about 10 cycles and used multiplex TRBV1-TRBV30 forward primers together with a Cbeta reverse primer. TCRdb handled the public reads itself, with Q25 trimming in fastp and clone calling in MiXCR, and kept productive beta chains. Every CDR3 protein is listed once, alongside the most common genes and DNA of its rows. Recorded for this sample are 45,000 or so distinct CDR3 sequences; 75% of them occurred a single time. 35% to 45% of the sample belongs to the ten largest clones.

The sequencing input was tumor-adjacent normal liver tissue. Receptors originate from a woman aged 25 to 39 with primary liver carcinoma and hepatitis B virus infection.

This clonotype is a singleton in its sample. This may stem from a read error, because a much larger clone lies one nucleotide away. This chain connects TRBV7-9 to TRBJ2-1; the match to TRBD1 covers 7 bases. Per germline, CDR1 SEHNR and CDR2 FQNEAQ (reference sequence). The CDR3 consists of 13 residues. The CDR3 here is CASSLSASGGQLF. In nucleotides, the CDR3 is TGTGCCAGCAGCTTAAGCGCGTCAGGGGGTCAGTTATTC.

In regard to this clonotype: The junction does not match germline at one end; this may be a read error. The CDR3 DNA reads TGTGCTAGCAGCCAAAGGACTAGCGTCTCCTACGAGCCGTACTTC. It specifies CASSQRTSVSYEPYF. The chain employs TRBV4-2 and TRBJ2-7; 9 nucleotides align to TRBD2. Germline V gene lookup returns CDR1 LGHNA and CDR2 YNFKEQ. The length of the CDR3 is 15 residues.

Remarks on this clonotype: At one of its ends the junction is not consistent with the germline gene, which may arise from a read error. The genes are TRBV7-8 and TRBJ2-3, with 10 bases that match TRBD2. Looked up from germline, CDR1 is SGHVS and CDR2 is FQNEAQ. The CDR3 totals 16 residues. Written as DNA, the CDR3 is TGTGGCAGCAGCCTAGGAGCGGGAGGGCCTGCTGATACGCAGTATTTT. This translates into CGSSLGAGGPADTQYF.

There are many counts of this clonotype. The chain links TRBV28 to TRBJ1-1; 9 positions match TRBD1. The trim removed 5 bases at V and 4 bases at J, leaving 5 bases unmatched. The CDR3 contains 14 residues. Germline-derived CDR1 and CDR2 are MDHEN and SYDVKM. The CDR3 bases are TGTGCCAGCAGTACTACAGGGGGCGGCACTGAAGCTTTCTTT. Its protein is CASSTTGGGTEAFF.

Remarks on this clonotype: Mismatch with germline at one junction end may stem from a read error. This CDR3 reads CANARGTGYNEQFF. In nucleotides, the CDR3 is TGTGCCAACGCCCGCGGGACAGGGTACAATGAACAGTTCTTC. The chain links TRBV6-5 to TRBJ2-1; TRBD1 matches at 9 bases. The CDR3 runs to 14 residues. From germline, CDR1 is MNHEY and CDR2 SVGAGI.

Details on this clonotype: Sequence at one end of the junction differs from germline and may be a read error. This chain joins TRBV28 and TRBJ1-5; the D gene is possibly TRBD1 (5 bases). The CDR3 is made up of 14 amino acids. CDR1 is MDHEN and CDR2 is SYDVKM in the germline V gene. The CDR3 coding sequence is TGTGCCAGCAGGAAGACAGTGAACAATCAGCCCCCGCATTTT. Translated, it gives CASRKTVNNQPPHF.

Worth noting for this clonotype: Its ends do not fully match the called genes, so a read error is possible. The chain links TRBV12-3 or TRBV12-4 to TRBJ2-2; the D gene is possibly TRBD1 (6 bases). This CDR3 spans 13 amino acids. CDR3 sequence reads: CANSFTGIGKLFF. The CDR3 DNA reads TGTGCCAACAGTTTTACAGGGATTGGTAAGCTGTTTTTT.

Ten or more counts support this clonotype. The chain recombines TRBV7-9 with TRBJ2-7; a weak D match, TRBD1 (5 bases). The CDR3 has 13 amino acids. Germline V CDR1 and CDR2: SEHNR, FQNEAQ (reference sequence). V was trimmed by 4 bases and J by 6 bases, leaving 13 bases between them. CDR3: CASSSGYTSEQYF. CDR3 DNA sequence: TGTGCCAGCAGCTCAGGGTACACCTCCGAGCAGTACTTC. The full variable domain, in which reference TRBV7-9 and TRBJ2-7 provide the parts outside the CDR3, is DTGVSQNPRHKITKRGQNVTFRCDPISEHNRLYWYRQTLGQGPEFLTYFQNEAQLEKSRLLSDRFSAERPKGSFSTLEIQRTEQGDSAMYLCASSSGYTSEQYFGPGTRLTVT.

Concerning this clonotype: Germline is not matched at one junction end, which may reflect a read error. This chain links TRBV4-3 with TRBJ2-1, with D unresolved. This CDR3 region has 14 residues. The germline CDR1 and CDR2 sequences are LGHNA and YSLEER. The DNA of the CDR3 is TGCGCCAGTAGCCACGCAGAGTTGGTCAATGAGCACTTCTTC. It codes for CASSHAELVNEHFF.

As for this clonotype: With a much larger clone just one base away, this may be a read error. The J gene is TRBJ2-3, the V gene TRBV7-2; D uncertain. The CDR3 consists of 14 residues. Germline V gene sequence: CDR1 SGHTA, CDR2 FQGNSA. For the CDR3, the DNA is TGTGCCAGCTGCTTATCAGGACGGATAGATACGCAGTATTTT. As protein: CASCLSGRIDTQYF.

J is TRBJ2-1 and V is TRBV30; TRBD2 matches 11 bases. Germline CDR1 GTSNPN, CDR2 SVGIG (reference sequence). V was pared by 5 bases and J by 8 bases, with 11 bases of the junction left unmatched. The CDR3 is made up of 15 amino acids. The CDR3 region is CAWAFSGRAHDEQFF. The CDR3 DNA sequence: TGTGCCTGGGCCTTTAGCGGGAGGGCCCACGATGAGCAGTTCTTC.

The CDR3 reads CASSLGVGNPYNEQFF. CDR3 sequence (DNA): TGTGCCAGCAGCTTAGGTGTAGGGAACCCCTACAATGAGCAGTTCTTC. The rearrangement links TRBV11-2 to TRBJ2-1, with unresolved D. The CDR3 consists of 16 residues. Germline CDR1 and CDR2: SGHAT and FQNNGV. Trimming shortened V by 1 base and J by 2 bases, and 12 bases separated the two germline ends.

Details on this clonotype: Because the CDR3 is missing its conserved closing phenylalanine or tryptophan, this is likely a read error. The gene calls are TRBV11-2 and TRBJ2-7; 7 nucleotides match TRBD1. V trimming: 10 bases; J trimming: 2 bases; junction bases outside the gene matches: 8. Looked up from germline, CDR1 is SGHAT and CDR2 is FQNNGV. The CDR3 sequence is 13 residues long. CDR3 sequence (DNA): TGTGCCAACATAGAGGACAGGACCTACGAGCAGTACATC. Its translation is CANIEDRTYEQYI.

The chain carries TRBV12-3 or TRBV12-4 and TRBJ2-1; 8 bases map to TRBD2. The CDR3 is 16 residues long. V was pared by 6 bases and J by 4 bases, with 11 bases of the junction left unmatched. The chain's CDR3 is CASRRTSSSSYNEQFF. The CDR3 DNA reads TGTGCCAGCAGGAGGACTAGCAGTAGCTCATACAATGAGCAGTTCTTC.

A remark on this clonotype: One end of the junction fails to match germline, which may point to a read error. The rearrangement uses TRBV28 and TRBJ2-6; possibly TRBD1 for D (6 bases). The CDR3 is 17 residues long. Germline CDR1 is MDHEN and CDR2 is SYDVKM. The CDR3 here is CASSLNRVSSGANVRTF. As DNA, the CDR3 is TGTGCCAGCAGTTTAAACAGGGTGAGCTCTGGGGCCAATGTCCGGACTTTT.

On this clonotype: One end of the junction is discordant with germline, which a read error may explain. V usage is TRBV12-3 or TRBV12-4 and J usage is TRBJ2-2; the match to TRBD1 covers 7 bases. The length of the CDR3 is 15 residues. The CDR3 bases are TGTGTCAGCAGTTACAGGGGTCTGGACACCGGGGAGCTGTTTTTT. Protein: CVSSYRGLDTGELFF.

This clonotype was seen only a few times. The chain is built from TRBV4-3 and TRBJ1-4, with a tentative D call TRBD1 (6 bases). From germline, CDR1 is LGHNA and CDR2 YSLEER. The CDR3 is 17 amino acids. V lost 0 bases to trimming and J lost 2 bases, with 13 bases between them. CDR3 nucleotides: TGCGCCAGCAGCCAAGACATGGGGGGGGGCACTAATGAAAAACTGTTTTTT. Translated, it gives CASSQDMGGGTNEKLFF.

This clonotype was picked up a small number of times. This chain uses TRBV2 with TRBJ2-2; unclear D gene. The germline V gene has CDR1 SNHLY and CDR2 FYNNEI. V dropped 7 bases and J dropped 2 bases, with 11 bases sitting between them. The CDR3 runs to 14 residues. In DNA form, the CDR3 reads TGTGCCAGCACAGGCGCGGTTAACACCGGGGAGCTGTTTTTT. Residues: CASTGAVNTGELFF. Complete variable domain (other parts from reference TRBV2 and TRBJ2-2): EPEVTQTPSHQVTQMGQEVILRCVPISNHLYFYWYRQILGQKVEFLVSFYNNEISEKSEIFDDQFSVERPDGSNFTLKIRSTKLEDSAMYFCASTGAVNTGELFFGEGSRLTVL.

The chain is built from TRBV7-2 and TRBJ1-1, with D maybe TRBD1 (5 bases). Germline CDR1 SGHTA, CDR2 FQGNSA. The CDR3 has 12 residues. V was shortened by 5 bases and J by 10 bases, with 14 bases between the two germline ends. The CDR3 reads CTSSQTGTRAFF. The CDR3 coding sequence is TGTACCAGCAGCCAGACTGGGACGAGAGCTTTCTTT.

Note on this clonotype: Likely a read error: the CDR3 ends without its conserved phenylalanine or tryptophan. The chain is built from TRBV6-5 and TRBJ1-1, with no clear D. CDR1 and CDR2 from the germline V gene are MNHEY and SVGAGI. Trimming took off 2 bases at V and 1 base at J, with 11 bases between the two ends. The CDR3 totals 15 residues. The CDR3 loop is CASSYTCAGNTEAFI. The CDR3 region has the DNA TGTGCCAGCAGTTACACGTGTGCGGGGAACACTGAAGCTTTCATT.

The rearrangement joins TRBV7-9 to TRBJ2-1, with D possibly called TRBD1 or TRBD2 (5 bases each). The germline gives CDR1 SEHNR, CDR2 FQNEAQ (reference sequence). CDR3 size: 14 residues. V was cut by 2 bases and J by 5 bases, with 10 bases left in between. Here the CDR3 DNA reads TGTGCCAGCAGCTTAAGGGACGGGGACAATGAGCAGTTCTTC. This encodes CASSLRDGDNEQFF.

In the case of this clonotype: A much bigger clone sits one base away, suggesting this may be a read error. V gene TRBV7-9 combines with J gene TRBJ2-4, with 9 bases identical to TRBD2. The CDR3 consists of 14 residues. Germline loops: CDR1 SEHNR, CDR2 FQNEAQ (reference sequence). Unmatched junction bases numbered 7, after V lost 5 bases and J lost 8 bases. The CDR3 here is CASSVGTSCDIQYF. The CDR3 DNA reads as TGTGCCAGCAGCGTCGGGACTAGCTGTGACATTCAGTACTTC.

About this clonotype itself: The junction shows a germline mismatch at one end, possibly a read error. J is TRBJ2-6 and V is TRBV5-6; no reliable D call. Germline-derived CDR1 and CDR2 are SGHDT and YYEEEE. CDR3 length: 17 residues. The CDR3 bases are TGTGCCAGCAGCCAATACAGCAGCTTCTCTGTGGCCAACGTCCTGACTTTC. Its protein is CASSQYSSFSVANVLTF.

The chain employs TRBV29-1 and TRBJ1-2; D remains unclear. The V and J ends lost 8 bases and 12 bases respectively, with 19 bases between them. Germline V gene sequence: CDR1 SQVTM, CDR2 ANQGSEA. This CDR3 comprises 11 residues. The CDR3 spells CSIAIGKGHTF. The CDR3 DNA reads TGCAGCATTGCGATAGGGAAAGGCCACACCTTC.

The chain uses TRBV28 and TRBJ2-3; D call uncertain. Germline loops: CDR1 MDHEN, CDR2 SYDVKM. The V gene lost 7 bases and the J gene lost 1 base, with 12 bases spanning the gap. The CDR3 sequence is 14 residues long. For the CDR3, the DNA is TGTGCCAGCACTTTTCTATTGGGCACAGATACGCAGTATTTT. It is translated as CASTFLLGTDTQYF.

This clonotype was seen more than once but under ten times. The chain employs TRBV3-1 and TRBJ2-2, with D uncertain. V lost 4 bases and J 5 bases, leaving 17 bases between the germline ends. The length of the CDR3 is 16 residues. Germline V gene sequence: CDR1 LGHDT, CDR2 YNNKEL (reference sequence). CDR3 amino acids: CASSPFWSGSTGELFF. CDR3 DNA: TGTGCCAGCAGCCCGTTCTGGTCGGGTAGTACCGGGGAGCTGTTTTTT.

This clonotype was counted once. The V gene is TRBV28, the J gene TRBJ2-7; D unclear. The CDR3 is made up of 15 amino acids. Germline V gene data show CDR1 as MDHEN and CDR2 as SYDVKM. V was shortened by 2 bases and J by 4 bases, with 15 bases between the two germline ends. Here the CDR3 reads CASSLHPQVFYEQYF. CDR3 sequence (DNA): TGTGCCAGCAGTTTACACCCCCAGGTGTTTTACGAGCAGTACTTC. The complete variable domain, with remaining parts taken from reference TRBV28 and TRBJ2-7, reads DVKVTQSSRYLVKRTGEKVFLECVQDMDHENMFWYRQDPGLGLRLIYFSYDVKMKEKGDIPEGYSVSREKKERFSLILESASTNQTSMYLCASSLHPQVFYEQYFGPGTRLTVT.

In regard to this clonotype: The junction differs from germline at one of its ends, possibly a read error. This chain connects TRBV6-2 or TRBV6-3 to TRBJ2-7; the D gene is possibly TRBD2 (7 bases). The CDR3 is made up of 16 amino acids. Germline V gives CDR1 MNHEY, CDR2 SVGEGT. CDR3 region: CASSFLGGGTSYEHYF. Here the CDR3 DNA reads TGCGCCAGCAGCTTTCTAGGGGGAGGGACAAGCTACGAGCACTACTTC.

The CDR3 loop is CASAPSGRAHEQFF. CDR3 nucleotide sequence: TGTGCCAGCGCCCCTAGCGGGAGGGCACATGAGCAGTTCTTC. The V gene is TRBV11-2, the J gene TRBJ2-1; TRBD2 matches at 12 bases. In germline, CDR1 is SGHAT, CDR2 FQNNGV. The CDR3 is 14 amino acids. J was trimmed by 8 bases and V by 8 bases; bases with no gene match: 7.

This chain connects TRBV6-5 to TRBJ1-4; D is unresolved. The CDR3 contains 15 residues. The germline V and J ends were trimmed by 6 bases and 7 bases, with 18 bases remaining between them. Germline V gene data show CDR1 as MNHEY and CDR2 as SVGAGI. The CDR3 sequence: CASSSLEQASEKLFF. CDR3 nucleotides: TGTGCCAGCAGCTCCCTCGAGCAGGCGAGTGAAAAACTGTTTTTT.